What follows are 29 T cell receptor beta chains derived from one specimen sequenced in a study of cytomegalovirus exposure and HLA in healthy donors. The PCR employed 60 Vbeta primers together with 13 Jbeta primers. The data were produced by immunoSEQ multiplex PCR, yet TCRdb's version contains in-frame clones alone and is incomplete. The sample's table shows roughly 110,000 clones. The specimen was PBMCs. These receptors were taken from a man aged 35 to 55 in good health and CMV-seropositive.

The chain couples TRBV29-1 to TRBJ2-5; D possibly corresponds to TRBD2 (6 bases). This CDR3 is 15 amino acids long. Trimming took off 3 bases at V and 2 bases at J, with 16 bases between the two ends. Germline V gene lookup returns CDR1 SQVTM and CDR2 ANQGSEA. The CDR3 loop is CSVEGGGGFQETQYF. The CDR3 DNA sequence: TGCAGCGTTGAGGGGGGAGGAGGGTTTCAAGAGACCCAGTACTTC.

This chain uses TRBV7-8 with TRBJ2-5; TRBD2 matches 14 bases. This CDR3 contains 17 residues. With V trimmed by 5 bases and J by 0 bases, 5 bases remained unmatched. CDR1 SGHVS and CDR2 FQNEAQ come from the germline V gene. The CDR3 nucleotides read TGTGCCAGCAGCCAGGGACTAGCGGGAGTGAACCAAGAGACCCAGTACTTC. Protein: CASSQGLAGVNQETQYF.

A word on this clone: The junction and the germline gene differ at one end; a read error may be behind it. CDR3 DNA sequence: TGTGCCAGCAGCGTAGGACAGGGGCGGGACATCTTC. Amino acids: CASSVGQGRDIF. The chain employs TRBV7-9 and TRBJ1-2; TRBD1 matches at 9 bases. CDR1 and CDR2 from the germline V gene are SEHNR and FQNEAQ (reference sequence). The CDR3 runs 12 residues.

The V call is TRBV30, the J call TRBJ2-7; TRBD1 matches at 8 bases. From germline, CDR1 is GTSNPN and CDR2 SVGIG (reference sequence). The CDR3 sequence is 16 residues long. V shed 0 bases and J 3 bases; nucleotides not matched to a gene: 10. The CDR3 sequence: CAWSVQGVSLGYEQYF. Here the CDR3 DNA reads TGTGCCTGGAGTGTACAGGGGGTCTCTCTAGGCTACGAGCAGTACTTC.

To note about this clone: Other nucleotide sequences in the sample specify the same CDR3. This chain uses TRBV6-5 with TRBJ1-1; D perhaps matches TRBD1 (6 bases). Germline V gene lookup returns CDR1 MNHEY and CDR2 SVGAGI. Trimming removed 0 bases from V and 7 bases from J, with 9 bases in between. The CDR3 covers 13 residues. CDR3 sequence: CASSYSTGFEAFF. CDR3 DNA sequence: TGTGCCAGCAGTTACTCGACAGGTTTTGAAGCTTTCTTT.

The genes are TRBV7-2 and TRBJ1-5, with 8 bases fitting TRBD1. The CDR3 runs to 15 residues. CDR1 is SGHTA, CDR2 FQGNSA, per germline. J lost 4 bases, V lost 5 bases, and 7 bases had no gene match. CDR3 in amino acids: CASSPTGTGNQPQHF. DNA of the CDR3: TGTGCCAGCAGCCCTACTGGGACAGGAAATCAGCCCCAGCATTTT. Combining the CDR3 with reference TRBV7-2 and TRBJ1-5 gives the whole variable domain GAGVSQSPSNKVTEKGKDVELRCDPISGHTALYWYRQSLGQGLEFLIYFQGNSAPDKSGLPSDRFSAERTGGSVSTLTIQRTQQEDSAVYLCASSPTGTGNQPQHFGDGTRLSIL.

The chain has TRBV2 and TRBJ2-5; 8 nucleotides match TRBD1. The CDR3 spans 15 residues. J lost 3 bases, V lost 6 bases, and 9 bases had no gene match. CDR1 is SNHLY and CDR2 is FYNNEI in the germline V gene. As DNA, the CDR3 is TGTGCCAGCAGAGACAGGGGTAGAAGTGAAGAGACCCAGTACTTC. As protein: CASRDRGRSEETQYF.

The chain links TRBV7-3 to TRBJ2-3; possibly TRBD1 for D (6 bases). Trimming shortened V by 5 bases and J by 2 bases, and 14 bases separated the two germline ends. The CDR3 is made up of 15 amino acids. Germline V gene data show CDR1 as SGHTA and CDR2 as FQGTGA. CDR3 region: CASSPQDSHTDTQYF. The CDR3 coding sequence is TGTGCCAGCAGCCCGCAGGACAGCCACACAGATACGCAGTATTTT.

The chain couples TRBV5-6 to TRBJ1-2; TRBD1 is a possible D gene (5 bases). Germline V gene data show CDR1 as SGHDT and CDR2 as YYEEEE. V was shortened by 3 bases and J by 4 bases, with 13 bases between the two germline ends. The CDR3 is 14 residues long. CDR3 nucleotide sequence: TGTGCCAGCAGCTACCTCGGGGGTGCCTATGGCTACACCTTC. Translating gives CASSYLGGAYGYTF. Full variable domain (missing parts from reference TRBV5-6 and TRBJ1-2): DAGVTQSPTHLIKTRGQQVTLRCSPKSGHDTVSWYQQALGQGPQFIFQYYEEEERQRGNFPDRFSGHQFPNYSSELNVNALLLGDSALYLCASSYLGGAYGYTFGSGTRLTVV.

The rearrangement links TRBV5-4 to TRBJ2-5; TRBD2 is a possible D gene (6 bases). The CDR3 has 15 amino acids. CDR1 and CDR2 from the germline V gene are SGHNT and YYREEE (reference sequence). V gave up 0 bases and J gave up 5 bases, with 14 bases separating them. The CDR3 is CASSLERVGVETQYF. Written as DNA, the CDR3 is TGTGCCAGCAGCTTGGAGCGGGTGGGGGTTGAGACCCAGTACTTC. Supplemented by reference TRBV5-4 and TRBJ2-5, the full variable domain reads ETGVTQSPTHLIKTRGQQVTLRCSSQSGHNTVSWYQQALGQGPQFIFQYYREEENGRGNFPPRFSGLQFPNYSSELNVNALELDDSALYLCASSLERVGVETQYFGPGTRLLVL.

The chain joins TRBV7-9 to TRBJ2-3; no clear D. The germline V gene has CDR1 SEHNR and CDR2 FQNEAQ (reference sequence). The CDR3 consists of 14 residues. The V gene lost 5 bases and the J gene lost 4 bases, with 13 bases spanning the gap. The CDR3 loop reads CASSAYDQADTQYF. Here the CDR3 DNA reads TGTGCCAGCAGCGCGTACGACCAGGCAGATACGCAGTATTTT.

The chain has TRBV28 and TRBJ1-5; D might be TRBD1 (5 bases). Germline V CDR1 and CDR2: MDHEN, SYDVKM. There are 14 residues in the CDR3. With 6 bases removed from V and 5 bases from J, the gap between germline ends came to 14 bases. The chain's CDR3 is CASRDGHSYQPQHF. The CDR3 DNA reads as TGTGCCAGCAGGGACGGACACTCCTATCAGCCCCAGCATTTT.

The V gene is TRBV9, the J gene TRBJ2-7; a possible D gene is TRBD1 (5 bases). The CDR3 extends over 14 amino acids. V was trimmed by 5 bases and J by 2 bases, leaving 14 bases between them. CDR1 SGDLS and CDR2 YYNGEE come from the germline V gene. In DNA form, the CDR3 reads TGTGCCAGCAGTAGGGCAGGGCGGACCTACGAGCAGTACTTC. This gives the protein CASSRAGRTYEQYF. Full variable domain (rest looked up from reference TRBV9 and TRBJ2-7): DSGVTQTPKHLITATGQRVTLRCSPRSGDLSVYWYQQSLDQGLQFLIQYYNGEERAKGNILERFSAQQFPDLHSELNLSSLELGDSALYFCASSRAGRTYEQYFGPGTRLTVT.

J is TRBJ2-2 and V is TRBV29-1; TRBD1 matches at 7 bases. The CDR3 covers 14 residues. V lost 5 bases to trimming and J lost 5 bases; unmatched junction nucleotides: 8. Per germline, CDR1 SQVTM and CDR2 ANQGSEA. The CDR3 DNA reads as TGCAGCGTTAAGCCAAACAGGGGTACCGGGGAGCTGTTTTTT. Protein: CSVKPNRGTGELFF.

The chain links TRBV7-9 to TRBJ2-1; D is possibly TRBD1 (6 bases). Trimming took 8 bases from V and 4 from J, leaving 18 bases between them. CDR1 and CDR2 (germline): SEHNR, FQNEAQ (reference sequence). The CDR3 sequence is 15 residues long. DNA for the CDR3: TGTGCCAGCGGACCGGGACAAACACATTACAATGAGCAGTTCTTC. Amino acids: CASGPGQTHYNEQFF.

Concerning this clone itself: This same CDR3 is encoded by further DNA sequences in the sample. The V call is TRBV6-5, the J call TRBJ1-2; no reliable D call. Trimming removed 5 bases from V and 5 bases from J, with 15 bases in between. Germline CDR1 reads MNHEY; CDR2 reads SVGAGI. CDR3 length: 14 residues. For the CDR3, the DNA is TGTGCCAGCAGTCGTACTAGGACTCCATATGGCTACACCTTC. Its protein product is CASSRTRTPYGYTF.

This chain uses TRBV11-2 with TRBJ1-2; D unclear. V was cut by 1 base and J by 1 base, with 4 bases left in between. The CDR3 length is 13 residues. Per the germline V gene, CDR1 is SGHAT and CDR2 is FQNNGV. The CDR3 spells CASSLAVNYGYTF. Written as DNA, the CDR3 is TGTGCCAGCAGCTTAGCGGTTAACTATGGCTACACCTTC.

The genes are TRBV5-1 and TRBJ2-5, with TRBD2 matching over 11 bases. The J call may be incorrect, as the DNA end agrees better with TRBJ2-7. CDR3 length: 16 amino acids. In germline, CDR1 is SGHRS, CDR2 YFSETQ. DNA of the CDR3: TGCGCCAGCAGCACGGGACTAGCGGATCCCAGCCACGAGCAGTACTTC. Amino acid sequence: CASSTGLADPSHEQYF.

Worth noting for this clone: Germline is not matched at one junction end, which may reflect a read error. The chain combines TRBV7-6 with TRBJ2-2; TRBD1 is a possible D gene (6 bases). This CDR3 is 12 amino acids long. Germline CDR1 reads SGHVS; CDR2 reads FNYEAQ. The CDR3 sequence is CAGRGISGELFF. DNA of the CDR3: TGTGCCGGCAGGGGCATCTCCGGGGAGCTGTTTTTT.

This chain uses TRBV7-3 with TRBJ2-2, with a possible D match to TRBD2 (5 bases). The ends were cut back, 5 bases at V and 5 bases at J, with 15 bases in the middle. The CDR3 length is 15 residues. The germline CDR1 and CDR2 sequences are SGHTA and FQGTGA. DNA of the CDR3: TGTGCCAGCAGCCCCGGGATGCGTGGTACCGGGGAGCTGTTTTTT. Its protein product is CASSPGMRGTGELFF. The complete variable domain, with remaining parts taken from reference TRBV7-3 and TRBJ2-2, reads GAGVSQTPSNKVTEKGKYVELRCDPISGHTALYWYRQSLGQGPEFLIYFQGTGAADDSGLPNDRFFAVRPEGSVSTLKIQRTERGDSAVYLCASSPGMRGTGELFFGEGSRLTVL.

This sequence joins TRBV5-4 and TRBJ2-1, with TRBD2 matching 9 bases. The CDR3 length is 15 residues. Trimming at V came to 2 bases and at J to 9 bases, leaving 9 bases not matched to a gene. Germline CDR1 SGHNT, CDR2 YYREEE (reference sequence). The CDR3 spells CASSLRREGRSEQFF. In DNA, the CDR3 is TGTGCCAGCAGCTTAAGGCGGGAGGGCCGGAGTGAGCAGTTCTTC.

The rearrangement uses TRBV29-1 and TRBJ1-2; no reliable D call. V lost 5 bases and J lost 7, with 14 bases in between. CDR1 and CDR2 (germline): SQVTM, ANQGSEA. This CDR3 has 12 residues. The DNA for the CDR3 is TGCAGCGTTTCGTCGCTCCGGGGTGGCTACACCTTC. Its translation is CSVSSLRGGYTF.

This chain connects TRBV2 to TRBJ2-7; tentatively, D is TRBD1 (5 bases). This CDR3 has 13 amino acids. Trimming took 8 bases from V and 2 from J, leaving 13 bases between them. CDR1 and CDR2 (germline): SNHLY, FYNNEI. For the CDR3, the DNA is TGTGCCAGCGGCCCCAGGGCTGCCTACGAGCAGTACTTC. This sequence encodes CASGPRAAYEQYF.

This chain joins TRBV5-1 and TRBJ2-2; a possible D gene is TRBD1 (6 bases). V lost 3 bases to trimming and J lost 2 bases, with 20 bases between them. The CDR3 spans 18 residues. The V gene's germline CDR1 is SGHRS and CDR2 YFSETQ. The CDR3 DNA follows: TGCGCCAGCAGCTGGGGGTTGGCAGGGGTTATTAACACCGGGGAGCTGTTTTTT. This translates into CASSWGLAGVINTGELFF.

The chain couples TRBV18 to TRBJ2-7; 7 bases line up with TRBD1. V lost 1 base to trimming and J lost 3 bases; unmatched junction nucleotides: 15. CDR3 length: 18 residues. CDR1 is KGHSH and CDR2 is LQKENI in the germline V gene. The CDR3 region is CASSPLNILGTAYYEQYF. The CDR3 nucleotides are TGTGCCAGCTCACCACTGAATATTCTAGGGACAGCTTACTACGAGCAGTACTTC. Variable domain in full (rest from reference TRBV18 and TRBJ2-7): NAGVMQNPRHLVRRRGQEARLRCSPMKGHSHVYWYRQLPEEGLKFMVYLQKENIIDESGMPKERFSAEFPKEGPSILRIQQVVRGDSAAYFCASSPLNILGTAYYEQYFGPGTRLTVT.

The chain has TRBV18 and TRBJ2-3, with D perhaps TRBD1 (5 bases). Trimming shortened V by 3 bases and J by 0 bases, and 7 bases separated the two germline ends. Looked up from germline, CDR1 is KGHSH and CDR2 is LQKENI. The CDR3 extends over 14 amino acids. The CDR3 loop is CASSPTGSTDTQYF. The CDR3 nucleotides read TGTGCCAGCTCACCCACAGGTAGCACAGATACGCAGTATTTT.

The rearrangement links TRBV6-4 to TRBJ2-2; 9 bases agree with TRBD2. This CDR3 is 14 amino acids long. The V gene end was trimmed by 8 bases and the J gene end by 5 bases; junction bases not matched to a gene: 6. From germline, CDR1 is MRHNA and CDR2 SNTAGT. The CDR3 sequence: CASRREGRTGELFF. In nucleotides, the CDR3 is TGTGCCAGCCGGCGGGAGGGCCGTACCGGGGAGCTGTTTTTT.

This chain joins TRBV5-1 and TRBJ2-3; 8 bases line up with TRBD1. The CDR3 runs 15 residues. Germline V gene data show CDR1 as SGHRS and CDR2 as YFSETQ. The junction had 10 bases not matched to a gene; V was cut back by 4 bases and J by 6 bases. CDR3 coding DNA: TGCGCCAGCAGCACCCCGGGACAGGCGAAGGATACGCAGTATTTT. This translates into CASSTPGQAKDTQYF. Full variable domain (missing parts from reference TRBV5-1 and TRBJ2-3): KAGVTQTPRYLIKTRGQQVTLSCSPISGHRSVSWYQQTPGQGLQFLFEYFSETQRNKGNFPGRFSGRQFSNSRSEMNVSTLELGDSALYLCASSTPGQAKDTQYFGPGTRLTVL.

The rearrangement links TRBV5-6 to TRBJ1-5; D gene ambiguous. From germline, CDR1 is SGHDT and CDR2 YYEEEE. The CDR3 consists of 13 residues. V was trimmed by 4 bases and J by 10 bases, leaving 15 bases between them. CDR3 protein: CASSPPRSQPQHF. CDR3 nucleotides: TGTGCCAGCAGCCCCCCCCGGAGTCAACCCCAGCATTTT.